This is a list of T cell receptor beta chains from one sample in a study of PD-1 blockade in classical Hodgkin lymphoma. Only in-frame clones appear in the TCRdb table, and some are missing; sequencing was by immunoSEQ multiplex PCR. The sample comprises 25,000 to 35,000 clones, roughly four fifths of which are singletons, and about 0.6% rests with the top ten. Sample: CD4+ T cells from blood, taken before the fourth cycle of nivolumab. These receptors were taken from a human donor with classical Hodgkin lymphoma. The CDR3 runs from the conserved cysteine through the conserved F or W. D genes are given only for firm matches. Clone size, where shown, is once, few, many, or a class for clones that have expanded.

TRBD1	NA	TRBV18	TRBJ1-1	TGTGCCAGCTCACCACTCCCGGGACAGATGAACACTGAAGCTTTCTTT	CASSPLPGQMNTEAFF
TRBD2	NA	TRBV11-2	TRBJ2-5	TGTGCCAGCAGCCCTAGCGGGAGGGGAGAGACCCAGTACTTC	CASSPSGRGETQYF
NA	NA	TRBV19	TRBJ2-7	TGTGCCAGTAGTTCTGAGGTGGCGGGGATCTCCTACGAGCAGTACTTC	CASSSEVAGISYEQYF
TRBD2	few	TRBV6-6	TRBJ2-1	TGTGCCAGCAGTTACTCCGGGACTAGCGGGGGGGGTGAGCAGTTCTTC	CASSYSGTSGGGEQFF
TRBD1	NA	TRBV9	TRBJ2-7	TGTGCCAGCAGCTTTGGGACAGGAGCCTCCTACGAGCAGTACTTC	CASSFGTGASYEQYF
NA	NA	TRBV7-9	TRBJ2-1	TGTGCCAGCAGCTTACGAAGCGGCCCTAATGAGCAGTTCTTC	CASSLRSGPNEQFF
NA	NA	TRBV6-1	TRBJ2-3	TGTGCCAGCATTTTCAACGTCCTCACAGATACGCAGTATTTT	CASIFNVLTDTQYF
NA	NA	TRBV18	TRBJ2-3	TGTGCCAGCTCTCCTAAAGAGGGGCAACCCCCAGATACGCAGTATTTT	CASSPKEGQPPDTQYF
TRBD1	NA	TRBV6-1	TRBJ1-1	TGTTCAGGGGGCGGCTACACTGAAGCTTTCTTT	CSGGGYTEAFF
NA	NA	TRBV6-6	TRBJ2-3	TGTGCCAGCAGTTCAGCGGTTCGGAGAACAGATACGCAGTATTTT	CASSSAVRRTDTQYF